The entry below gives a single T cell receptor (beta chain) sequence along with its context. Its antigen is unidentified. These data belong to a study of T and B cells in COVID-19 patients. Study overall: Peripheral blood came from COVID-19 patients with active infection or after recovery. Of about 19 active-infection patients, about a dozen were critically ill with mechanical ventilation or extracorporeal membrane oxygenation. Study findings and constraints: The recovered cohort had 2,000 to 3,000 exclusive TCR clusters, including some 33 low generation probability clusters.

CDR1 and CDR2 (germline): LGHNA, YSLEER. The CDR3 is made up of 15 amino acids. TRB was amplified from about 260-540 ng of blood genomic DNA. Multiplex PCR with BIOMED2 TRB-A/B primer pools amplified TRB rearrangements. TCRdb re-called the multiplex PCR reads through MiXCR, storing one row per CDR3 protein. The table shows 6,000 to 9,000 distinct CDR3 sequences, with 20% to 30% occurring only once. This chain connects TRBV4-3 to TRBJ2-7; 7 positions match TRBD2. The J call may be incorrect, as the DNA end agrees better with TRBJ2-5. The sequencing sample was made of blood. This clonotype was obtained from a human donor with active COVID-19. The CDR3 bases are TGCGCCAGCAGCCAAGGACTAGCAGTAGAAGAGACCCAGTACTTC. Its translation: CASSQGLAVEETQYF.